Given below is one T cell receptor beta chain in context. The antigen is unknown. This CDR3 is 16 amino acids long. TRB was amplified from about 270 ng of peripheral blood genomic DNA per sample. This entry belongs to a study of T cell clusters in autoimmune cytopenias. Study as a whole: The mean age of healthy donor controls was around 55 years, the median roughly 60 years. Study results and limitations: Healthy donors had approximately 3.3-fold more exclusive TRB clusters than active autoimmune hepatitis patients.

TRB rearrangements were amplified by touch-down multiplex PCR with mixed TRB-A/B primers. TCRdb re-called the multiplex PCR reads and shows each CDR3 protein once, DNA omitted. The repertoire table contains approximately 5,300 distinct CDR3 sequences. The sample was also reused in another study, on T cell repertoires in aging, cancer and after chemotherapy. In that study: In healthy donors, age-related TCR diversity loss mainly reflected lost richness. Immunological memory after chemotherapy cannot be judged from the repertoire data.

The sequence derives from a human donor in good health. The V gene is TRBV12-3 or TRBV12-4, the J gene TRBJ2-1; lacking DNA, the TRBD2 call made by TCRdb goes unchecked. The sample taken for sequencing was peripheral blood. The CDR3 spells CASSSAGTSDYNEQFF.